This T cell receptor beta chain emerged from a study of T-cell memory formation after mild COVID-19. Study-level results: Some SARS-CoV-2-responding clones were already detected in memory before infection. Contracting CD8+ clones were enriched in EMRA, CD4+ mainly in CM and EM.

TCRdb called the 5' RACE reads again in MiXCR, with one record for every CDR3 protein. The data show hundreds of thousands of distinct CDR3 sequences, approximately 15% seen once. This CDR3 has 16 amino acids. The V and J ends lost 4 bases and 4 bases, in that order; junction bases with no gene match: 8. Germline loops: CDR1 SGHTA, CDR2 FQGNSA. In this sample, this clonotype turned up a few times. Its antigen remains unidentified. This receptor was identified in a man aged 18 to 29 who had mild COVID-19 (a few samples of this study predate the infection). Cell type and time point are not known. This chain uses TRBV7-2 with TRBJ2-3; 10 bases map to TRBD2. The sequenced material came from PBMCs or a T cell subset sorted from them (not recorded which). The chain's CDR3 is CASSSRAGGRPDTQYF. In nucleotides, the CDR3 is TGTGCCAGCAGCTCGCGAGCGGGGGGGCGGCCAGATACGCAGTATTTT.